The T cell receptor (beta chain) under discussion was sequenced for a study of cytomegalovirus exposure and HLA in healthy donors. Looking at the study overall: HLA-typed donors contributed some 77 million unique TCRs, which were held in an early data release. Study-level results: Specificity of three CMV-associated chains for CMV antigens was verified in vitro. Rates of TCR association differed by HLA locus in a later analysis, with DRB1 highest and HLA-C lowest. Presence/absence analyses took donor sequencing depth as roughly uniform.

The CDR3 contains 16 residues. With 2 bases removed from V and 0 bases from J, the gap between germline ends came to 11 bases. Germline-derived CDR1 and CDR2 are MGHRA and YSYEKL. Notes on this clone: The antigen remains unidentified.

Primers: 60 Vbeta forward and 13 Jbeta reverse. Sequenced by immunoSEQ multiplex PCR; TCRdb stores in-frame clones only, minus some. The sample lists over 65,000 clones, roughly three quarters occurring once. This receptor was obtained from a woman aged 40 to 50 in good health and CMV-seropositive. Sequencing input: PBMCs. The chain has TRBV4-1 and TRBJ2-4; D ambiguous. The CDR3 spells CASSQLDTLAKNIQYF. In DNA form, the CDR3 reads TGCGCCAGCAGCCAACTTGACACACTAGCCAAAAACATTCAGTACTTC.